The clone carrying this T cell receptor beta chain rates as medium-sized. Reverse transcription used approximately 500 ng RNA and constant-region primers for alpha and beta. Using multiplexing indices, alpha and beta chain libraries were generated apart by chain-specific third strand synthesis. MiXCR, applied by TCRdb to the 5' RACE reads, yields one record per CDR3 protein. The repertoire consists of 8,100 or so distinct CDR3 sequences, with approximately 9% occurring once and the leading ten covering about a sixth. Losses at the gene ends were 8 bases for V and 8 bases for J; bases not matched to a gene: 7. This CDR3 is built from 14 residues. The record originates from a study of HIV-infected patients and healthy controls. For the study at large: CD4 counts in about 85% of the 16 patients increased modestly yet significantly but stayed below normal.

No cell fractionation was done, so the repertoire covers all unsorted peripheral blood T cells. The sample in question was blood, obtained before antiretroviral therapy. The sequence was obtained from an adult with HIV infection. The V gene is TRBV12-3 or TRBV12-4, the J gene TRBJ2-1; 12 nucleotides match TRBD2. The CDR3 region is CASSPGLAGYEQFF. CDR3 nucleotides: TGTGCCAGCTCTCCAGGACTAGCGGGATATGAGCAGTTCTTC.